This record concerns one TCR beta chain sequence. Its cognate antigen is unknown. Germline V gene lookup returns CDR1 SGHNT and CDR2 YYREEE (reference sequence). This CDR3 comprises 16 residues. V lost 0 bases to trimming and J lost 3 bases, with 16 bases between them. These data are taken from a study of T cell clones after liver transplantation. In the study overall: As an antigen-independent comparator, third-party-reactive TCRbeta sequences came from pre-transplant mixed lymphocyte reactions.

Study findings and constraints: Post-transplant, graft-donor-reactive CD4 TCRbeta sequences in blood dropped significantly in 5 of 8 subjects.

Only in-frame clones appear in the TCRdb table, and some are missing; sequencing was by immunoSEQ multiplex PCR. The table lists roughly 19,000 clones, around 89% of them singletons. This material consisted of CD8+ T cells from blood, taken 45 to 46 months after liver transplant. This sequence originates from a human patient who received a liver transplant. Some T cells may originate from the graft donor. This chain links TRBV5-4 with TRBJ2-7; D call uncertain. The CDR3 nucleotides are TGTGCCAGCAGCTTGGTAATGGGCACGGACGACTACGAGCAGTACTTC. It yields the protein CASSLVMGTDDYEQYF.